This T cell receptor (beta chain) was recovered during a study of blood T cell repertoires in COVID-19. Background on the study: The origin of the acute and convalescent COVID-19 samples was the United States, Italy and Spain. T cells, B-cell-depleted T cells, or PBMCs provided the cDNA or gDNA that served as material.

This CDR3 region has 14 residues. Trimming shortened V by 6 bases and J by 1 base, and 12 bases separated the two germline ends. Germline CDR1 is MNHEY and CDR2 is SVGEGT. Sequencing was performed with immunoSEQ multiplex PCR; in TCRdb, only in-frame clones are kept and a portion is missing. The table shows 150,000 to 200,000 clones, with approximately 78% occurring only once. Clinical histories supplied by participants themselves formed the basis of cohort assignment. The source of this sequence is a woman aged 45-65 years who had recovered from COVID-19. The sample taken for sequencing was PBMCs or T cells enriched from blood (not recorded which). This chain uses TRBV6-2 or TRBV6-3 with TRBJ1-1; D ambiguous. The CDR3, as DNA: TGTGCCAGCAGCCACCGCCCGGGGAACACTGAAGCTTTCTTT. Translated, it gives CASSHRPGNTEAFF.